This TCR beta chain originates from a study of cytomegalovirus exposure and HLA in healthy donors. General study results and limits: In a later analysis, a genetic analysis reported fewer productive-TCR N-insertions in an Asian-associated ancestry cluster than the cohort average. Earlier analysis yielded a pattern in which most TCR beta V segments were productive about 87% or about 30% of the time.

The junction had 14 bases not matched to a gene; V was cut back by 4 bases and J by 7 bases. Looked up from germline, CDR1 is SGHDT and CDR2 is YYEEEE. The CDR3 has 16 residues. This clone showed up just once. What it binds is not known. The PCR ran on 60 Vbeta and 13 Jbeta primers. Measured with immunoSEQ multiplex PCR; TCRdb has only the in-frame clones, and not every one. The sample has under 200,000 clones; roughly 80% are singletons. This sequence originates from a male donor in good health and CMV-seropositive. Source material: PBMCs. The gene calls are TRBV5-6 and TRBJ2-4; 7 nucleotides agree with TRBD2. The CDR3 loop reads CASSLGGSLGGNIQYF. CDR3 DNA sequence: TGTGCCAGCAGCCTCGGGGGGTCGCTAGGTGGGAACATTCAGTACTTC.